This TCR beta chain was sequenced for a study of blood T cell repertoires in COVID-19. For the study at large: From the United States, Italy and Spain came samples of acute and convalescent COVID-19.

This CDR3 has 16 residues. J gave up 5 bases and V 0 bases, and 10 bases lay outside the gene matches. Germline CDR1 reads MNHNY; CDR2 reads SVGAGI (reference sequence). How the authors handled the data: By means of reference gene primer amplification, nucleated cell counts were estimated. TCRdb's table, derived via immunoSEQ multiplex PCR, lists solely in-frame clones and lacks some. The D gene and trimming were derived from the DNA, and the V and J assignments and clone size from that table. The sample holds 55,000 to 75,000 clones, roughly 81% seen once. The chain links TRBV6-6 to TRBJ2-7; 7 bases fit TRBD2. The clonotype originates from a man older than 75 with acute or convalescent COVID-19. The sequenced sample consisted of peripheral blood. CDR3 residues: CASSYSAGSGHNEQYF. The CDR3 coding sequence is TGTGCCAGCAGTTACTCAGCTGGTAGCGGGCATAACGAGCAGTACTTC.